The 16 T cell receptor beta chains below all came from one sample that was sequenced in a study of early T cells in non-severe SARS-CoV-2 infection. One entry per CDR3 protein, called by TCRdb with MiXCR from the 5' RACE reads. The profile shows about 53,000 distinct CDR3 sequences, around 10% of them singletons. Specimen: whole blood, collected at baseline. The receptors come from an adult who was a healthcare worker with PCR-confirmed SARS-CoV-2 infection or an uninfected control (not recorded which).

This clonotype was seen more than once but under ten times. J is TRBJ2-3 and V is TRBV6-4; D might be TRBD2 (6 bases). This CDR3 has 13 residues. In germline, CDR1 is MRHNA, CDR2 SNTAGT. Trimming took 4 bases from V and 4 from J, leaving 9 bases between them. CDR3 amino acids: CASSVGSADTQYF. The CDR3 DNA is TGTGCCAGCAGTGTCGGGAGCGCAGATACGCAGTATTTT.

This clonotype was recorded only once. The V call is TRBV7-3, the J call TRBJ2-7, with D unresolved. V was pared by 5 bases and J by 6 bases, with 20 bases between. Germline V gene data show CDR1 as SGHTA and CDR2 as FQGTGA. The CDR3 contains 15 residues. CDR3 region: CASSETFTPLGEQYF. The CDR3 coding sequence is TGTGCCAGCAGCGAGACATTTACCCCTCTTGGCGAGCAGTACTTC. The full variable domain, completed using reference TRBV7-3 and TRBJ2-7, is GAGVSQTPSNKVTEKGKYVELRCDPISGHTALYWYRQSLGQGPEFLIYFQGTGAADDSGLPNDRFFAVRPEGSVSTLKIQRTERGDSAVYLCASSETFTPLGEQYFGPGTRLTVT.

The genes are TRBV19 and TRBJ2-4, with D possibly being TRBD1 (6 bases). From germline, CDR1 is LNHDA and CDR2 SQIVND (reference sequence). V lost 5 bases and J 8 bases, leaving 13 bases between the germline ends. The CDR3 is made up of 13 amino acids. The DNA for the CDR3 is TGTGCCAGTAGTCCTTCCCGACAGGACATTCAGTACTTC. This translates into CASSPSRQDIQYF.

The count of this clonotype is one. The chain recombines TRBV7-3 with TRBJ2-5; no clear D. CDR3 length equals 14 residues. V was clipped by 3 bases and J by 1 base, with 9 bases between them. Germline V lookup: CDR1 SGHTA, CDR2 FQGTGA. Here the CDR3 DNA reads TGTGCCAGCAGCTTGGTTGGTACCCAAGAGACCCAGTACTTC. The encoded protein is CASSLVGTQETQYF.

This clonotype showed up just a few times. The gene calls are TRBV10-2 and TRBJ1-1; maybe TRBD1 (6 bases). Per germline, CDR1 WSHSY and CDR2 SAAADI. This CDR3 region has 15 residues. The V gene lost 5 bases and the J gene lost 1 base, with 14 bases spanning the gap. As DNA, the CDR3 is TGCGCCAGCAGTCCCGTCAGGGGAGAGAACACTGAAGCTTTCTTT. As protein: CASSPVRGENTEAFF.

This clonotype appeared a few times. J is TRBJ2-7 and V is TRBV7-9; D is undetermined. Trimming cost V 5 bases and J 5 bases, with 7 bases left between them. The CDR3 covers 11 residues. Germline V gives CDR1 SEHNR, CDR2 FQNEAQ (reference sequence). In DNA, the CDR3 is TGTGCCAGCAGCCGAGTCCACGAGCAGTACTTC. Translating gives CASSRVHEQYF. Based on the CDR3 plus reference TRBV7-9 and TRBJ2-7, the full variable domain is DTGVSQNPRHKITKRGQNVTFRCDPISEHNRLYWYRQTLGQGPEFLTYFQNEAQLEKSRLLSDRFSAERPKGSFSTLEIQRTEQGDSAMYLCASSRVHEQYFGPGTRLTVT.

This rearrangement joins TRBV4-1 to TRBJ2-7; the match to TRBD2 covers 7 bases. This CDR3 comprises 16 residues. V gave up 0 bases and J gave up 1 base; unmatched junction bases: 6. Germline lookup yields CDR1 MGHRA and CDR2 YSYEKL. The CDR3 protein is CASSQEVAGLSYEQYF. CDR3 bases: TGCGCCAGCAGCCAAGAAGTAGCGGGCCTTTCCTACGAGCAGTACTTC.

This clonotype was picked up a small number of times. CDR3 DNA sequence: TGTGCCAGCAGCTTTAGCGGGAGTACCTCCTACGAGCAGTACTTC. As protein: CASSFSGSTSYEQYF. The gene calls are TRBV7-2 and TRBJ2-7; TRBD2 agrees at 9 bases. Germline CDR1 reads SGHTA; CDR2 reads FQGNSA. With 3 bases clipped from V and 0 bases from J, the junction kept 3 bases outside the gene matches. The CDR3 totals 15 residues.

This clonotype was picked up a small number of times. The gene calls are TRBV29-1 and TRBJ1-3, with TRBD1 matching 7 bases. With 8 bases clipped from V and 0 bases from J, the junction kept 10 bases outside the gene matches. The CDR3 runs 15 residues. Looked up from germline, CDR1 is SQVTM and CDR2 is ANQGSEA. Here the CDR3 DNA reads TGCAGCACCAGGGACAGCGAACCCTCTGGAAACACCATATATTTT. Translated, it gives CSTRDSEPSGNTIYF.

This clonotype was found a few times. This chain uses TRBV20-1 with TRBJ2-2, with D tentatively TRBD1 or TRBD2 (5 bases each). The germline gives CDR1 DFQATT, CDR2 SNEGSKA (reference sequence). This CDR3 has 13 amino acids. With 8 bases removed from V and 5 bases from J, the gap between germline ends came to 15 bases. The CDR3 here is CSSGKPGTGELFF. In DNA form, the CDR3 reads TGCAGTAGCGGAAAGCCAGGGACCGGGGAGCTGTTTTTT.

This clonotype was recorded at least ten times. J is TRBJ1-2 and V is TRBV6-5, with 7 bases that match TRBD1. V trimming: 5 bases; J trimming: 0 bases; junction bases outside the gene matches: 6. CDR3 length: 15 amino acids. CDR1 and CDR2 from the germline V gene are MNHEY and SVGAGI. In nucleotides, the CDR3 is TGTGCCAGCAGTCGGGGACAGCAATCTAACTATGGCTACACCTTC. Its translation: CASSRGQQSNYGYTF.

The genes are TRBV7-2 and TRBJ1-6; 7 bases align to TRBD1. V shed 0 bases, J shed 7 bases, and the junction held 6 bases outside the gene matches. CDR1 SGHTA and CDR2 FQGNSA come from the germline V gene. The CDR3 is 16 residues long. CDR3: CASSLARTGGNSPLHF. In DNA form, the CDR3 reads TGTGCCAGCAGCTTAGCGCGGACAGGAGGGAATTCACCCCTCCACTTT. The full variable domain, its missing parts supplied by reference TRBV7-2 and TRBJ1-6, is GAGVSQSPSNKVTEKGKDVELRCDPISGHTALYWYRQSLGQGLEFLIYFQGNSAPDKSGLPSDRFSAERTGGSVSTLTIQRTQQEDSAVYLCASSLARTGGNSPLHFGNGTRLTVT.

This clonotype was observed once. V and J are TRBV29-1 and TRBJ2-3; the D gene is possibly TRBD2 (5 bases). V was pared by 3 bases and J by 2 bases, with 15 bases between. The CDR3 sequence is 15 residues long. CDR1 and CDR2 (germline): SQVTM, ANQGSEA. The CDR3 is CSVDSGGSFTDTQYF. The CDR3 DNA follows: TGCAGCGTTGACAGCGGCGGTTCCTTCACAGATACGCAGTATTTT.

This clonotype was seen at least ten times. V and J are TRBV20-1 and TRBJ2-7; 7 nucleotides line up with TRBD2. V shed 6 bases and J 1 base; nucleotides not matched to a gene: 9. Germline loops: CDR1 DFQATT, CDR2 SNEGSKA (reference sequence). This CDR3 has 14 residues. The CDR3 sequence: CSAFPLRESYEQYF. The CDR3, as DNA: TGCAGTGCCTTCCCGTTGCGGGAGTCCTACGAGCAGTACTTC.

This clonotype has only one observation. The V call is TRBV19, the J call TRBJ2-1; D might be TRBD1 (6 bases). The V end was cut by 5 bases, the J end by 16 bases, with 18 bases between. CDR1 is LNHDA and CDR2 is SQIVND in the germline V gene (reference sequence). The CDR3 extends over 12 amino acids. CDR3 in DNA: TGTGCCAGTAGTTTTTCGACAGGACGCCAATTCTTC. As protein: CASSFSTGRQFF.

The chain carries TRBV18 and TRBJ2-1, with unresolved D. This CDR3 has 11 amino acids. CDR1 KGHSH and CDR2 LQKENI come from the germline V gene. Trimming cost V 4 bases and J 7 bases, with 5 bases left between them. The CDR3 loop is CASSLGNEQFF. CDR3 sequence (DNA): TGTGCCAGCTCACTAGGAAATGAGCAGTTCTTC.